The text below deals with one T cell receptor (beta chain). The antigen is not known. This entry comes from a study of cytomegalovirus exposure and HLA in healthy donors. Trimming took 2 bases from V and 2 from J; bases not matched to a gene: 1. CDR3 length: 14 amino acids. Germline V gives CDR1 MNHNY, CDR2 SVGAGI (reference sequence). Study-level points and caveats: Exclusion as indistinguishable affected some V segments, including TRBV6-2 and TRBV6-3. According to a later analysis, most TCR beta chains associated with CMV appeared HLA-restricted.

Among the donors, all were healthy bone marrow donors. Primers for the PCR totalled 60 Vbeta and 13 Jbeta. Generated by immunoSEQ multiplex PCR, the TCRdb table keeps only in-frame clones and is missing some. This sample lists 200,000 to 250,000 clones; its ten largest clones have around 0.95%. Material: PBMCs. The TCR comes from a woman in her thirties in good health and CMV-seropositive. The chain joins TRBV6-6 to TRBJ1-2, with 8 bases matching TRBD1. Here the CDR3 DNA reads TGTGCCAGCAGTTACCGACAGGGGAACTATGGCTACACCTTC. Translated, it gives CASSYRQGNYGYTF.